These 9 T cell receptor beta chains were all obtained from the same sample, sequenced in a study of blood T cell repertoires in COVID-19. Profiled with immunoSEQ multiplex PCR; TCRdb holds only in-frame clones, not every one. The sample contains about 69,000 clones, around 79% of which appear only once. Sequencing was carried out using peripheral blood. These receptors came from a man aged 55 to 70 with acute or convalescent COVID-19.

The chain joins TRBV5-4 to TRBJ1-2, with D unresolved. The CDR3 is made up of 11 amino acids. Germline V lookup: CDR1 SGHNT, CDR2 YYREEE (reference sequence). With 4 bases removed from V and 7 bases from J, the gap between germline ends came to 8 bases. The CDR3 nucleotides are TGTGCCAGCAGCAGGGAGTCTGGCTACACCTTC. This gives the protein CASSRESGYTF.

The chain has TRBV11-3 and TRBJ2-7, with TRBD1 identical over 9 bases. From germline, CDR1 is SGHNT and CDR2 YENEEA. This CDR3 region has 14 residues. V lost 2 bases and J lost 4; bases outside the gene matches: 3. CDR3 nucleotide sequence: TGTGCCAGCAGCTTAACGGGACAGGGATACGAGCAGTACTTC. This codes for CASSLTGQGYEQYF.

The rearrangement joins TRBV7-8 to TRBJ1-5; no reliable D call. V shed 1 base and J shed 5 bases, with 9 bases lying between them. The CDR3 runs to 14 residues. Per the germline V gene, CDR1 is SGHVS and CDR2 is FQNEAQ. The CDR3 region is CASSLVGGDQPQHF. The CDR3 nucleotides read TGTGCCAGCAGCTTAGTAGGCGGGGATCAGCCCCAGCATTTT. The complete variable domain, with remaining parts taken from reference TRBV7-8 and TRBJ1-5, reads GAGVSQSPRYKVAKRGQDVALRCDPISGHVSLFWYQQALGQGPEFLTYFQNEAQLDKSGLPSDRFFAERPEGSVSTLKIQRTQQEDSAVYLCASSLVGGDQPQHFGDGTRLSIL.

V and J are TRBV11-2 and TRBJ2-4, with a weak D call TRBD2 (5 bases). Trimming removed 1 base from V and 6 bases from J, with 13 bases in between. CDR1 and CDR2 from the germline V gene are SGHAT and FQNNGV. The CDR3 sequence is 15 residues long. CDR3 in DNA: TGTGCCAGCAGCTTAGGGGCGGACTTCCCAAACATTCAGTACTTC. It encodes CASSLGADFPNIQYF.

The V gene is TRBV3-1 (or the pseudogene TRBV3-2), the J gene TRBJ1-3, with 9 nucleotides matching TRBD1. The ends lost 3 bases at V and 3 bases at J; junction bases unmatched: 6. Germline V gives CDR1 LGHDT, CDR2 YNNKEL (reference sequence). CDR3 length: 16 residues. CDR3 loop: CASSHRGTGNGNTIYF. The CDR3 DNA reads as TGTGCCAGCAGCCACAGAGGGACAGGGAATGGAAACACCATATATTTT.

Only a few counts were recorded for this clone. This sequence joins TRBV5-1 and TRBJ1-2; D not resolved. Germline CDR1 SGHRS, CDR2 YFSETQ. The CDR3 is 14 residues long. Trimming removed 4 bases from V and 0 bases from J, with 10 bases in between. CDR3 sequence (DNA): TGCGCCAGCAGCCCTGACATTGCTAACTATGGCTACACCTTC. Protein sequence: CASSPDIANYGYTF.

The chain couples TRBV5-1 to TRBJ2-1, with TRBD2 as a possible D gene (6 bases). Germline V gene data show CDR1 as SGHRS and CDR2 as YFSETQ. V dropped 5 bases and J dropped 10 bases, with 19 bases sitting between them. The CDR3 has 14 amino acids. The CDR3 sequence is CASRSGRGSREQFF. DNA for the CDR3: TGCGCCAGCAGGTCCGGTCGGGGGAGCCGGGAGCAGTTCTTC.

This sequence joins TRBV15 and TRBJ2-7; 9 bases line up with TRBD1. V shed 0 bases, J shed 0 bases, and the junction held 12 bases outside the gene matches. The CDR3 loop spans 19 amino acids. The germline V gene encodes CDR1 LNHNV and CDR2 YYDKDF (reference sequence). The CDR3 nucleotides read TGTGCCACCAGCAGAGATTGGAGGGACAGGGCTTCTCTCTCCTACGAGCAGTACTTC. Protein product: CATSRDWRDRASLSYEQYF. The complete variable domain, with remaining parts taken from reference TRBV15 and TRBJ2-7, reads DAMVIQNPRYQVTQFGKPVTLSCSQTLNHNVMYWYQQKSSQAPKLLFHYYDKDFNNEADTPDNFQSRRPNTSFCFLDIRSPGLGDTAMYLCATSRDWRDRASLSYEQYFGPGTRLTVT.

The V call is TRBV12-3 or TRBV12-4, the J call TRBJ1-1, with D perhaps TRBD1 (5 bases). Trimming took off 7 bases at V and 4 bases at J, with 10 bases between the two ends. This CDR3 region has 12 residues. The CDR3 DNA follows: TGTGCCAGCAATAGGCAGGGCACTGAAGCTTTCTTT. This translates into CASNRQGTEAFF.